The rows below give T cell receptor beta chains drawn from one sample of a study of TIL therapy for anti-PD-1-resistant metastatic lung cancer. Sequencing used immunoSEQ multiplex PCR; TCRdb keeps in-frame clones, though not all of them. The table includes thousands of clones, over 70% detected once. This specimen was tumor tissue, taken at baseline. These receptors all come from a person aged 25 to 80 with non-small cell lung cancer. CDR3s include the opening cysteine and the closing phenylalanine or tryptophan. Fields, in order: D gene, clone size, J gene, V gene, CDR3 protein, CDR3 DNA. D genes are given only for firm matches. Size tells how often a clone was seen (once, few, many) or the class of an expanded clone, and some rows leave it out.

d_call: TRBD1; clone_size: -; j_call: TRBJ1-1; v_call: TRBV4-3; cdr3_aa: CASGKQGAGNTEAFF; cdr3_nt: TGCGCCAGCGGAAAGCAGGGGGCAGGGAACACTGAAGCTTTCTTT
d_call: TRBD2; clone_size: -; j_call: TRBJ2-3; v_call: TRBV11-2; cdr3_aa: CASSQPWASGGVGTDTQYF; cdr3_nt: TGTGCCAGCAGTCAACCTTGGGCTAGCGGGGGGGTTGGGACAGATACGCAGTATTTT
d_call: -; clone_size: -; j_call: TRBJ2-1; v_call: TRBV5-1; cdr3_aa: CASSPGGTGHNEQFF; cdr3_nt: TGCGCCAGCAGCCCGGGGGGCACAGGACACAATGAGCAGTTCTTC
d_call: -; clone_size: -; j_call: TRBJ1-5; v_call: TRBV7-6; cdr3_aa: CASSLGQSGNQPQHF; cdr3_nt: TGTGCCAGCAGCTTAGGACAGAGCGGCAATCAGCCCCAGCATTTT
d_call: -; clone_size: -; j_call: TRBJ2-7; v_call: TRBV27; cdr3_aa: CASSRLANYEQYF; cdr3_nt: TGTGCCAGCAGTAGGCTAGCGAACTACGAGCAGTACTTC
d_call: TRBD1; clone_size: -; j_call: TRBJ1-2; v_call: TRBV15; cdr3_aa: CATSRDVGTGYGYTF; cdr3_nt: TGTGCCACCAGCAGAGATGTTGGGACAGGGTATGGCTACACCTTC
d_call: TRBD1; clone_size: -; j_call: TRBJ2-7; v_call: TRBV7-8; cdr3_aa: CASSATGDSYEQYF; cdr3_nt: TGTGCCAGCAGCGCAACAGGGGATTCCTACGAGCAGTACTTC
d_call: -; clone_size: -; j_call: TRBJ1-4; v_call: TRBV2; cdr3_aa: CASKGSDVNEKLFF; cdr3_nt: TGTGCCAGCAAAGGTTCGGACGTTAATGAAAAACTGTTTTTT
d_call: -; clone_size: -; j_call: TRBJ2-5; v_call: TRBV5-5; cdr3_aa: CASSLVGTQETQYF; cdr3_nt: TGTGCCAGCAGCTTGGTTGGTACCCAAGAGACCCAGTACTTC
d_call: -; clone_size: once; j_call: TRBJ1-4; v_call: TRBV5-4; cdr3_aa: CASSVQENEKLFF; cdr3_nt: TGTGCCAGCAGTGTTCAGGAGAATGAAAAACTGTTTTTT
d_call: -; clone_size: -; j_call: TRBJ1-5; v_call: TRBV7-9; cdr3_aa: CASSLALGTDSNQPQHF; cdr3_nt: TGTGCCAGCAGCTTAGCGCTAGGGACCGATAGCAATCAGCCCCAGCATTTT
d_call: -; clone_size: once; j_call: TRBJ2-7; v_call: TRBV19; cdr3_aa: CASKSGAYEQYF; cdr3_nt: TGTGCCAGTAAGAGCGGAGCCTACGAGCAGTACTTC
d_call: TRBD1; clone_size: -; j_call: TRBJ2-7; v_call: TRBV15; cdr3_aa: CATSKLGTGSPYEQYF; cdr3_nt: TGTGCCACCAGCAAACTCGGGACAGGGAGCCCCTACGAGCAGTACTTC
d_call: -; clone_size: -; j_call: TRBJ2-6; v_call: TRBV11-2; cdr3_aa: CASSLGLLGVLTF; cdr3_nt: TGTGCCAGCAGCTTAGGTCTCTTGGGCGTCCTGACTTTC
d_call: TRBD2; clone_size: -; j_call: TRBJ2-7; v_call: TRBV2; cdr3_aa: CASSFGGGTYEQYF; cdr3_nt: TGTGCCAGCAGCTTCGGGGGGGGCACCTACGAGCAGTACTTC
d_call: -; clone_size: few; j_call: TRBJ2-2; v_call: TRBV11-1; cdr3_aa: CASSLQGGPGELFF; cdr3_nt: TGTGCCAGCAGCTTACAAGGGGGTCCCGGGGAGCTGTTTTTT
d_call: TRBD1; clone_size: -; j_call: TRBJ2-1; v_call: TRBV7-9; cdr3_aa: CASSDGTGWDEQFF; cdr3_nt: TGTGCCAGCAGCGACGGGACAGGGTGGGATGAGCAGTTCTTC
d_call: -; clone_size: -; j_call: TRBJ2-3; v_call: TRBV28; cdr3_aa: CASGGLTGWDTDTQYF; cdr3_nt: TGTGCCAGCGGGGGGCTGACAGGATGGGACACAGATACGCAGTATTTT
d_call: -; clone_size: -; j_call: TRBJ2-5; v_call: TRBV10-1; cdr3_aa: CASSESKGLGASKETQYF; cdr3_nt: TGCGCCAGCAGTGAGTCGAAAGGGTTAGGCGCCTCAAAAGAGACCCAGTACTTC
d_call: -; clone_size: few; j_call: TRBJ1-2; v_call: TRBV5-1; cdr3_aa: CASSLSLWGLSTNYGYTF; cdr3_nt: TGCGCCAGCAGCTTGTCCCTGTGGGGGCTCTCGACCAACTATGGCTACACCTTC
d_call: -; clone_size: -; j_call: TRBJ1-1; v_call: TRBV18; cdr3_aa: CASSPQGGAEAFF; cdr3_nt: TGTGCCAGCTCACCACAGGGGGGGGCTGAAGCTTTCTTT
d_call: TRBD2; clone_size: -; j_call: TRBJ2-3; v_call: TRBV7-2; cdr3_aa: CASSLGASGGATDTQYF; cdr3_nt: TGTGCCAGCAGCTTAGGGGCTAGCGGGGGGGCCACAGATACGCAGTATTTT
d_call: TRBD2; clone_size: -; j_call: TRBJ2-7; v_call: TRBV6-1; cdr3_aa: CASSDSRLAGVNEQYF; cdr3_nt: TGTGCCAGCAGTGATTCCAGACTAGCGGGAGTCAACGAGCAGTACTTC
d_call: -; clone_size: -; j_call: TRBJ1-2; v_call: TRBV5-7; cdr3_aa: CASSLAMDYTF; cdr3_nt: TGTGCCAGCAGCTTGGCCATGGATTACACCTTC
d_call: -; clone_size: once; j_call: TRBJ1-1; v_call: TRBV7-9; cdr3_aa: CASSLGWGGTEAFF; cdr3_nt: TGTGCCAGCAGCTTAGGGTGGGGGGGCACTGAAGCTTTCTTT
d_call: -; clone_size: -; j_call: TRBJ2-6; v_call: TRBV4-3; cdr3_aa: CASSPEVMGSAGANVLTF; cdr3_nt: TGCGCCAGCAGCCCTGAGGTGATGGGGAGCGCTGGGGCCAACGTCCTGACTTTC
d_call: -; clone_size: -; j_call: TRBJ1-4; v_call: TRBV7-2; cdr3_aa: CASSTYGEKLFF; cdr3_nt: TGTGCCAGCAGCACTTATGGTGAAAAACTGTTTTTT
d_call: TRBD2; clone_size: once; j_call: TRBJ2-3; v_call: TRBV5-4; cdr3_aa: CASSLGGSGSPPDTQYF; cdr3_nt: TGTGCCAGCAGCTTGGGGGGTAGCGGGAGTCCCCCAGATACGCAGTATTTT
d_call: -; clone_size: -; j_call: TRBJ1-1; v_call: TRBV19; cdr3_aa: CASSIDPHPANTEAFF; cdr3_nt: TGTGCCAGTAGTATAGACCCCCATCCGGCGAACACTGAAGCTTTCTTT
d_call: TRBD2; clone_size: -; j_call: TRBJ2-1; v_call: TRBV11-2; cdr3_aa: CASRTIAGRAYNEQFF; cdr3_nt: TGTGCCAGCAGAACAATAGCGGGACGGGCCTACAATGAGCAGTTCTTC
d_call: -; clone_size: -; j_call: TRBJ1-5; v_call: TRBV7-9; cdr3_aa: CASSLTLGPQHF; cdr3_nt: TGTGCCAGCAGCTTAACTTTGGGGCCCCAGCATTTT
d_call: -; clone_size: -; j_call: TRBJ2-2; v_call: TRBV15; cdr3_aa: CATSVARGLPGELFF; cdr3_nt: TGTGCCACCAGCGTAGCGCGGGGCCTCCCCGGGGAGCTGTTTTTT
d_call: -; clone_size: -; j_call: TRBJ2-7; v_call: TRBV11-3; cdr3_aa: CASSSQGFHEQYF; cdr3_nt: TGTGCCAGCAGTTCACAAGGGTTTCACGAGCAGTACTTC
d_call: TRBD1; clone_size: few; j_call: TRBJ2-7; v_call: TRBV28; cdr3_aa: CASSPTTGTYEQYF; cdr3_nt: TGTGCCAGCAGTCCGACGACAGGGACCTACGAGCAGTACTTC
d_call: TRBD2; clone_size: few; j_call: TRBJ2-2; v_call: TRBV7-2; cdr3_aa: CASSLNSRLAGRTGELFF; cdr3_nt: TGTGCCAGCAGCTTGAATTCAAGACTAGCGGGACGCACCGGGGAGCTGTTTTTT
d_call: TRBD1; clone_size: -; j_call: TRBJ2-7; v_call: TRBV11-2; cdr3_aa: CASSPQGYEQYF; cdr3_nt: TGTGCCAGCAGCCCACAGGGGTACGAGCAGTACTTC
d_call: TRBD1; clone_size: -; j_call: TRBJ1-6; v_call: TRBV9; cdr3_aa: CASSVGETGLSPLHF; cdr3_nt: TGTGCCAGCAGCGTGGGCGAGACAGGGCTTTCACCCCTCCACTTT
d_call: -; clone_size: medium-sized; j_call: TRBJ1-2; v_call: TRBV28; cdr3_aa: CASSFQGDYGYTF; cdr3_nt: TGTGCCAGCAGTTTTCAGGGCGACTATGGCTACACCTTC
d_call: TRBD1; clone_size: -; j_call: TRBJ2-7; v_call: TRBV5-1; cdr3_aa: CASSWGQGMDEQYF; cdr3_nt: TGCGCCAGCAGCTGGGGACAGGGAATGGACGAGCAGTACTTC